The sequence of this T cell receptor beta chain was determined in a study of blood T cell repertoires in COVID-19. Study-level information: COVID-19 samples from acute and convalescent phases originated in the United States, Italy and Spain. T cells, B-cell-depleted T cells, or PBMCs supplied cDNA or gDNA.

Germline CDR1 and CDR2: SGHAT and FQNNGV. V was shortened by 1 base and J by 5 bases, with 6 bases between the two germline ends. The CDR3 length is 13 residues. Per the authors' pipeline: Reference gene primer amplification gave nucleated cell count estimates. Assay: immunoSEQ multiplex PCR; the TCRdb copy retains only in-frame clones and omits some. V, J and clone size were drawn from that table, and D and trimming were deduced from the DNA. The sample has some 220,000 clones; over 90% are singletons. Seattle patient enrollment occurred during active infection, with longitudinal follow-up thereafter.

The source of this sequence is a man aged 25-45 years with COVID-19, enrolled during active disease. This chain connects TRBV11-2 to TRBJ1-5; unclear D gene. Sequences were obtained from peripheral blood. CDR3 residues: CASSLGEYQPQHF. CDR3 coding DNA: TGTGCCAGCAGCTTAGGGGAGTATCAGCCCCAGCATTTT.